These T cell receptor beta chains were read from a single sample in a study of CD8 T cells in Susac syndrome. TCRdb re-called the immunoSEQ multiplex PCR reads through MiXCR, storing one row per CDR3 protein. In the table there are approximately 150,000 distinct CDR3 sequences, more than 90% of which are singletons. Material for sequencing was CD4+ T cells from PBMCs. These receptors originate from a human donor with Susac syndrome. CDR3s include the opening cysteine and the closing phenylalanine or tryptophan. D genes are given only for firm matches. Clone size is not always given. Where it is, it says once, few, many or a class for expanded clones.

NA,TRBJ2-3,TRBV29-1,NA,CSADRGADTQYF,TGCAGCGCGGATCGTGGGGCAGATACGCAGTATTTT
once,TRBJ2-1,TRBV5-1,NA,CASSLEGEDYNEQFF,TGCGCCAGCAGCCTGGAGGGCGAGGACTACAATGAGCAGTTCTTC
NA,TRBJ1-5,TRBV20-1,NA,CSGSGWDQPQHF,TGCAGTGGTAGCGGGTGGGATCAGCCCCAGCATTTT
NA,TRBJ2-7,TRBV7-9,NA,CASSSLVSGTHEQYF,TGTGCCAGCAGCTCGCTCGTTTCCGGGACCCACGAGCAGTACTTC
NA,TRBJ2-3,TRBV7-9,NA,CASSSTPTDTQYF,TGTGCCAGCAGCTCCACTCCGACAGATACGCAGTATTTT
once,TRBJ2-1,TRBV6-4,NA,CASSDGGRRAYNEQFF,TGTGCCAGCAGTGATGGAGGGAGAAGGGCCTACAATGAGCAGTTCTTC
NA,TRBJ2-5,TRBV5-1,TRBD1,CASSEGARETQYF,TGCGCCAGCAGCGAGGGGGCGAGGGAGACCCAGTACTTC
NA,TRBJ2-1,TRBV7-9,NA,CASSPRVF,TGTGCCAGCAGCCCCAGGGTCTTC
NA,TRBJ2-5,TRBV7-9,TRBD1,CASSLVPGTGPPLKETQYF,TGTGCCAGCAGCTTAGTGCCGGGGACAGGGCCCCCCTTGAAAGAGACCCAGTACTTC
NA,TRBJ2-6,TRBV12-3/TRBV12-4,NA,CASSSFTGANVLTF,TGTGCCAGCAGTTCCTTCACTGGGGCCAACGTCCTGACTTTC
NA,TRBJ1-1,TRBV5-1,NA,CASSLVQGRGTEAFF,TGCGCCAGCAGCTTGGTCCAGGGAAGAGGGACTGAAGCTTTCTTT
NA,TRBJ2-7,TRBV3-1,NA,CASSQGTSGGQYF,TGTGCCAGCAGCCAAGGGACCTCCGGAGGGCAGTACTTC
NA,TRBJ2-2,TRBV5-1,TRBD1,CASSLRTGTDGELFF,TGCGCCAGCAGCTTGCGGACAGGGACGGACGGGGAGCTGTTTTTT
NA,TRBJ1-4,TRBV19,NA,CASSAVDGTLGEKLFF,TGTGCCAGTAGCGCTGTCGATGGGACTCTCGGGGAAAAACTGTTTTTT
once,TRBJ2-5,TRBV28,TRBD2,CATQGLAGVGWRETQYF,TGTGCCACCCAGGGACTAGCGGGAGTTGGTTGGCGAGAGACCCAGTACTTC
NA,TRBJ1-5,TRBV15,NA,CATSRELGSQPQHF,TGTGCCACCAGCAGAGAATTAGGTAGTCAGCCCCAGCATTTT
NA,TRBJ2-7,TRBV7-2,NA,CASRQGFEQYF,TGTGCCAGCAGGCAGGGATTCGAGCAGTACTTC
NA,TRBJ2-7,TRBV20-1,TRBD1,CSARGQGSYEQYF,TGCAGTGCTAGAGGACAGGGGTCCTACGAGCAGTACTTC
NA,TRBJ1-2,TRBV6-5,TRBD1,CASSRGKVGYGYTF,TGTGCCAGCAGCAGGGGGAAGGTCGGTTATGGCTACACCTTC
NA,TRBJ2-1,TRBV2,NA,CASSVEGLNEQFF,TGTGCCAGCAGTGTGGAGGGACTCAATGAGCAGTTCTTC
NA,TRBJ2-1,TRBV3-1,TRBD2,CASSRTSGRAHNEQFF,TGTGCCAGCAGCAGGACTAGCGGGAGGGCCCACAATGAGCAGTTCTTC
NA,TRBJ2-7,TRBV27,TRBD1,CASSPRPTGPYEQYF,TGTGCCAGCAGTCCCCGCCCGACAGGGCCCTACGAGCAGTACTTC
NA,TRBJ1-1,TRBV19,NA,CASSTGRRNTEAFF,TGTGCCAGTAGTACGGGGAGGAGGAACACTGAAGCTTTCTTT
NA,TRBJ2-5,TRBV24-1,NA,CATSDPPMEETQYF,TGTGCCACCAGTGATCCACCGATGGAAGAGACCCAGTACTTC
once,TRBJ2-7,TRBV12-3/TRBV12-4,NA,CASSLSQGYQYF,TGTGCCAGCAGCCTAAGTCAGGGCTATCAGTACTTC
NA,TRBJ2-2,TRBV5-6,NA,CASSKTSRGTGELFF,TGTGCCAGCAGCAAAACTAGCAGGGGCACCGGGGAGCTGTTTTTT
NA,TRBJ1-4,TRBV4-1,NA,CASSPTEPRTNEKLFF,TGCGCCAGCAGCCCTACCGAACCGCGGACTAATGAAAAACTGTTTTTT
NA,TRBJ1-4,TRBV4-1,NA,CASSQETINEKLFF,TGCGCCAGCAGCCAAGAAACGATTAATGAAAAACTGTTTTTT
NA,TRBJ1-1,TRBV19,NA,CASSFTLTEAFF,TGTGCCAGTAGTTTTACCCTAACTGAAGCTTTCTTT
NA,TRBJ2-7,TRBV12-5,TRBD1,CASGLGQGLYEQYF,TGTGCTAGTGGTTTGGGACAGGGCCTCTACGAGCAGTACTTC